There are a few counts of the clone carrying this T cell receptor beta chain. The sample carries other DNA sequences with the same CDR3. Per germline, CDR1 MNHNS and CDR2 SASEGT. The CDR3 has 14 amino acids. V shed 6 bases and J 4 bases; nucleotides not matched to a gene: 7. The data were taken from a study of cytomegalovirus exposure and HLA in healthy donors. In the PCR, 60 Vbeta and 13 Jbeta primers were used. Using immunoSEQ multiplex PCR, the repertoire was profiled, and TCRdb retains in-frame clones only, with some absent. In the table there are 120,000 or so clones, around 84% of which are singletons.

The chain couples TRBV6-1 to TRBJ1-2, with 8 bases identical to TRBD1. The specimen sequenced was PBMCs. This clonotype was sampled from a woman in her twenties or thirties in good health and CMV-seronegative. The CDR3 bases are TGTGCCAGCAGGGGGACTGGGACAGGCTATGGCTACACCTTC. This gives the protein CASRGTGTGYGYTF.